This T cell receptor (beta chain) was recorded in a study of blood T cell repertoires in COVID-19 (TCRdb year 2020). In terms of the full investigation: Samples covering the acute and convalescent phases of COVID-19 were provided by collaborators in the United States, Italy and Spain. The dataset comprised deeply sampled blood TCRbeta repertoires from subjects exposed to, actively infected with, or recovered from COVID-19. The material from the prospective study consisted of cDNA or gDNA derived from T cells, B-cell-depleted T cells, or PBMCs. Where HLA class I and class II types were available, the types were taken from metadata supplied by the sample provider, not from assay-based typing. The samples were drawn from two sources: the first 160 participants of the ongoing ImmuneRACE study, and about 1,300 subjects contributed by 6 global collaborators. Sample metadata almost always included a de-identified subject ID, COVID-19 status, age in years and sex. A freely available public database, intended as a resource for researchers studying the immune response to SARS-CoV-2, is where the repertoires were released.

This clone occurred once. No cognate antigen has been identified for it. The sample holds no much larger clone one base away, and base qualities are not on file. The collaborating institutions used their own protocols to collect whole blood in K2EDTA tubes. For TCRbeta analysis, collaborators shipped samples as frozen whole blood, isolated PBMCs, or DNA extracted from either of those sample types. CDR3 length: 17 amino acids, cysteine to phenylalanine. The kept DNA is CDR3 alone, 51 bases in frame from the first base. The germline V gene yields LGHNT for CDR1 and FRNRAP for CDR2. V and J are trimmed by 7 bases and 4 bases, and the gene matches miss 12 bases of the junction. TCRbeta CDR3 regions were amplified from genomic DNA by means of the immunoSEQ Assay, a bias-controlled multiplex PCR. On the study's bioinformatics: Within the assay, amplification of reference gene primers was used to estimate how many nucleated cells each sample contained. To quantify the absolute abundance of each unique TCRbeta CDR3 rearrangement, sequence reads were collapsed and filtered. For each sample, productive Simpson clonality was calculated by taking the square root of Simpson's diversity index across productive rearrangements. In its TCRdb copy, this immuneACCESS table keeps in-frame sequences only and misses some clones. Where compared with another copy, unresolved V genes explain less than half of these, and the others have no known cause. The V and J calls and clone size come from that table; D and trimming were worked out from the DNA. Recorded for this sample are approximately 200,000 clones; 70% to 90% of them occurred a single time. The biggest ten clones account for around 3.3% of the sample.

Summary of the overall study and its limitations: The quantity of clinical and demographic metadata differed by source and by participant and was supplied without curation.

The origin of this receptor is a man in his sixties with acute or convalescent COVID-19. Sequencing was done on a sample of peripheral blood. The chain was built from TRBV12-5 and TRBJ2-2, with 10 bases matching TRBD1. The nucleotide sequence is TGTGCTAGTGCCCCGACCCCGGGACAGGGGTCCACCGGGGAGCTGTTTTTT. This yields the protein CASAPTPGQGSTGELFF. With the rest looked up from the reference TRBV12-5 and TRBJ2-2 genes rather than sequenced, the full variable domain is DARVTQTPRHKVTEMGQEVTMRCQPILGHNTVFWYRQTMMQGLELLAYFRNRAPLDDSGMPKDRFSAEMPDATLATLKIQPSEPRDSAVYFCASAPTPGQGSTGELFFGEGSRLTVL.